This T cell receptor beta chain is drawn from a study of T cell changes during pregnancy in multiple sclerosis. Using immunoSEQ multiplex PCR, the repertoire was profiled, and TCRdb retains in-frame clones only, with some absent. The data contain 65,000 to 85,000 clones, 94% of them singletons. The CDR3 has 17 residues. Germline CDR1 SGHVS, CDR2 FNYEAQ. V was shortened by 1 base and J by 5 bases, with 18 bases between the two germline ends. This chain uses TRBV7-6 with TRBJ2-1, with D tentatively TRBD2 (5 bases). This receptor was taken from a female donor with multiple sclerosis, enrolled in a pregnancy study. The starting material was CD4+ T cells from peripheral blood mononuclear cells, obtained after pregnancy. The CDR3 sequence is CASSLGRAWLHNNEQFF. The CDR3 bases are TGTGCCAGCAGCTTAGGGCGGGCCTGGCTTCACAACAATGAGCAGTTCTTC.